The 6 T cell receptor beta chains listed next were all sequenced from one sample in a study of T cell repertoires in cytomegalovirus infection. TCRdb re-analysed the reads in MiXCR, keeping a single row per CDR3 protein. The table shows about 830,000 distinct CDR3 sequences, with 32% occurring only once. These receptors have no identified antigens. Sequencing used cultured CD8+ T cells from PBMCs, obtained from culture after CMV antigen stimulation. The origin of the receptors is a human donor in good health (CMV status not recorded). Some clones in this sample may be carry-over from other donors' samples.

The chain employs TRBV27 and TRBJ2-2; tentative D call: TRBD2 (7 bases). Germline CDR1 MNHEY, CDR2 SMNVEV (reference sequence). CDR3 size: 14 residues. Trimming removed 8 bases at V and 5 bases at J, with 15 bases between. CDR3 in amino acids: CASARGGRTGELFF. The DNA of the CDR3 is TGTGCCAGCGCACGCGGGGGCCGGACCGGGGAGCTGTTTTTT.

The gene calls are TRBV4-1 and TRBJ2-1, with D hard to call. CDR1 and CDR2 (germline): MGHRA, YSYEKL. Trimming stripped 4 bases from V and 0 bases from J, with 10 bases between. This CDR3 contains 15 residues. DNA of the CDR3: TGCGCCAGCAGCCCGGACCACTTCTCCTACAATGAGCAGTTCTTC. Translated, it gives CASSPDHFSYNEQFF.

This clonotype was seen a handful of times. This sequence joins TRBV7-4 and TRBJ1-1; D gene uncertain. The CDR3 is 12 residues long. Trimming removed 5 bases at V and 2 bases at J, with 6 bases between. Germline V gene sequence: CDR1 SGHVT, CDR2 SQSDAQ. The CDR3 region has the DNA TGTGCCAGCAGCAAACTCAACACTGAAGCTTTCTTT. Translation: CASSKLNTEAFF. The whole variable domain, filled in from reference TRBV7-4 and TRBJ1-1, reads GAGVSQSPRYKVAKRGRDVALRCDSISGHVTLYWYRQTLGQGSEVLTYSQSDAQRDKSGRPSGRFSAERPERSVSTLKIQRTEQGDSAVYLCASSKLNTEAFFGQGTRLTVV.

This clonotype has a handful of counts. The chain is built from TRBV11-1 and TRBJ2-7; TRBD1 agrees at 9 bases. The CDR3 contains 13 residues. The V and J ends lost 2 bases and 5 bases, in that order; junction bases with no gene match: 1. Germline V gene data show CDR1 as SGHAT and CDR2 as FQDESV (reference sequence). The CDR3 sequence: CASSLRTGDEQYV. The CDR3 DNA reads TGTGCCAGCAGCTTACGGACAGGGGACGAGCAGTACGTC.

In its sample, this clonotype was seen many times. V usage is TRBV7-9 and J usage is TRBJ2-1; 10 bases match TRBD1. CDR3 length equals 14 residues. The germline V gene encodes CDR1 SEHNR and CDR2 FQNEAQ (reference sequence). V gave up 5 bases and J gave up 9 bases; unmatched junction bases: 7. CDR3: CASSPGTGVAEQFF. CDR3 nucleotides: TGTGCCAGCAGCCCCGGGACAGGGGTAGCTGAGCAGTTCTTC.

This clonotype was seen once. The chain joins TRBV6-2 or TRBV6-3 to TRBJ1-2, with unresolved D. Germline V gene sequence: CDR1 MNHEY, CDR2 SVGEGT. The CDR3 is made up of 13 amino acids. Trimming cost V 6 bases and J 4 bases, with 12 bases left between them. CDR3 residues: CASSHSSSYGYTF. CDR3 nucleotides: TGTGCCAGCAGCCACAGTTCTTCCTATGGCTACACCTTC.